A selection of T cell receptor beta chains follows, all from one sample in a study of blood T cell repertoires in COVID-19. Profiling relied on immunoSEQ multiplex PCR, and the TCRdb table lists in-frame clones only, not all of them. Here the sample spans over 200,000 clones, approximately 91% being singletons. The sequencing input was peripheral blood. Source of these receptors: a man in his forties with acute or convalescent COVID-19. Both conserved end residues are part of each CDR3. The D gene is left open where the match is weak. A row's size may be missing; if present it is once, few, many or a size class.

d_call: TRBD2; j_call: TRBJ2-1; v_call: TRBV4-3; clone_size: -; cdr3_aa: CASSQMTSVNEQFF; cdr3_nt: TGCGCCAGCAGCCAAATGACTAGCGTCAATGAGCAGTTCTTC
d_call: TRBD1; j_call: TRBJ1-5; v_call: TRBV6-1; clone_size: -; cdr3_aa: CASSEQGASVQPQHF; cdr3_nt: TGTGCCAGCAGTGAACAGGGGGCGTCTGTCCAGCCCCAGCATTTT
d_call: TRBD1; j_call: TRBJ1-5; v_call: TRBV28; clone_size: -; cdr3_aa: CASSQPGQGHQPQHF; cdr3_nt: TGTGCCAGCAGCCAGCCGGGACAGGGTCATCAGCCCCAGCATTTT
d_call: -; j_call: TRBJ1-2; v_call: TRBV9; clone_size: once; cdr3_aa: CASSVANRVNYGYTF; cdr3_nt: TGTGCCAGCAGCGTAGCCAACAGGGTGAACTATGGCTACACCTTC
d_call: TRBD1; j_call: TRBJ1-6; v_call: TRBV13; clone_size: -; cdr3_aa: CASSLHRGPSYNSPLHF; cdr3_nt: TGTGCCAGCAGCCTTCACAGGGGGCCCTCCTATAATTCACCCCTCCACTTT
d_call: -; j_call: TRBJ1-2; v_call: TRBV6-5; clone_size: few; cdr3_aa: CASTSPRGGGGYTF; cdr3_nt: TGTGCCAGCACTTCGCCTAGGGGGGGCGGTGGCTACACCTTC
d_call: TRBD2; j_call: TRBJ2-5; v_call: TRBV19; clone_size: -; cdr3_aa: CASSIIVGSGGEETQYF; cdr3_nt: TGTGCCAGTAGTATAATAGTTGGTAGCGGGGGGGAAGAGACCCAGTACTTC
d_call: TRBD1; j_call: TRBJ2-7; v_call: TRBV25-1; clone_size: -; cdr3_aa: CASSNRGLVYEQYF; cdr3_nt: TGTGCCAGCAGCAACAGGGGGCTAGTCTACGAGCAGTACTTC
d_call: TRBD2; j_call: TRBJ2-1; v_call: TRBV28; clone_size: -; cdr3_aa: CASSSSGGAYNEQFF; cdr3_nt: TGTGCCAGCAGCTCAAGCGGGGGGGCCTACAATGAGCAGTTCTTC
d_call: TRBD2; j_call: TRBJ2-7; v_call: TRBV6-5; clone_size: -; cdr3_aa: CASSPRTSGTYEQYF; cdr3_nt: TGTGCCAGCAGTCCCCGGACTAGCGGAACTTACGAGCAGTACTTC
d_call: TRBD2; j_call: TRBJ2-2; v_call: TRBV9; clone_size: -; cdr3_aa: CASSVVAGGFTGELFF; cdr3_nt: TGTGCCAGCAGCGTAGTAGCGGGGGGTTTCACCGGGGAGCTGTTTTTT
d_call: -; j_call: TRBJ1-2; v_call: TRBV30; clone_size: -; cdr3_aa: CAWSEGGSDGYTF; cdr3_nt: TGTGCCTGGAGTGAGGGAGGGTCGGATGGCTACACCTTC
d_call: -; j_call: TRBJ2-7; v_call: TRBV19; clone_size: -; cdr3_aa: CASSTVLGNEQYF; cdr3_nt: TGTGCCAGTAGTACAGTACTAGGCAACGAGCAGTACTTC
d_call: -; j_call: TRBJ2-7; v_call: TRBV14; clone_size: -; cdr3_aa: CASSALTGEQYF; cdr3_nt: TGTGCCAGCAGCGCCCTAACAGGGGAGCAGTACTTC
d_call: -; j_call: TRBJ1-1; v_call: TRBV9; clone_size: -; cdr3_aa: CASSVGGEGGTEAFF; cdr3_nt: TGTGCCAGCAGCGTAGGGGGCGAAGGTGGCACTGAAGCTTTCTTT
d_call: -; j_call: TRBJ1-3; v_call: TRBV5-1; clone_size: -; cdr3_aa: CASSSGRTSGNTIYF; cdr3_nt: TGCGCCAGCAGCTCGGGCAGGACATCTGGAAACACCATATATTTT
d_call: -; j_call: TRBJ2-3; v_call: TRBV9; clone_size: -; cdr3_aa: CASRRVGPTDTQYF; cdr3_nt: TGTGCCAGCAGGAGGGTCGGCCCCACAGATACGCAGTATTTT
d_call: -; j_call: TRBJ2-3; v_call: TRBV7-9; clone_size: -; cdr3_aa: CASSPDTTDTQYF; cdr3_nt: TGTGCCAGCAGCCCAGATACCACAGATACGCAGTATTTT
d_call: -; j_call: TRBJ1-4; v_call: TRBV28; clone_size: -; cdr3_aa: CASSLSGVRGKLFF; cdr3_nt: TGTGCCAGCAGTTTATCAGGGGTCCGTGGAAAACTGTTTTTT
d_call: TRBD1; j_call: TRBJ1-2; v_call: TRBV30; clone_size: -; cdr3_aa: CAWSFQGARGYTF; cdr3_nt: TGTGCCTGGAGTTTCCAGGGGGCTCGAGGCTACACCTTC
d_call: TRBD1; j_call: TRBJ2-2; v_call: TRBV7-9; clone_size: -; cdr3_aa: CASSLASTGWAGELFF; cdr3_nt: TGTGCCAGCAGCTTAGCGTCGACAGGGTGGGCCGGGGAGCTGTTTTTT
d_call: TRBD1; j_call: TRBJ1-2; v_call: TRBV5-4; clone_size: -; cdr3_aa: CASSRTGDPWGYTF; cdr3_nt: TGTGCCAGCAGCAGGACAGGGGACCCGTGGGGCTACACCTTC
d_call: -; j_call: TRBJ1-5; v_call: TRBV6-4; clone_size: -; cdr3_aa: CASSLTWEANQPQHF; cdr3_nt: TGTGCCAGCAGCCTCACGTGGGAGGCCAATCAGCCCCAGCATTTT
d_call: -; j_call: TRBJ2-3; v_call: TRBV5-1; clone_size: -; cdr3_aa: CASRIDSSSTDTQYF; cdr3_nt: TGCGCCAGCAGGATCGACAGCTCTAGCACAGATACGCAGTATTTT
d_call: -; j_call: TRBJ1-1; v_call: TRBV19; clone_size: once; cdr3_aa: CASSIGRGTEAFF; cdr3_nt: TGTGCCAGTAGTATTGGAAGAGGCACTGAAGCTTTCTTT
d_call: -; j_call: TRBJ2-4; v_call: TRBV27; clone_size: -; cdr3_aa: CASSPGVLRIQYF; cdr3_nt: TGTGCCAGCAGTCCGGGGGTGCTCCGGATTCAGTACTTC
d_call: -; j_call: TRBJ2-3; v_call: TRBV4-2; clone_size: -; cdr3_aa: CASSQEVSAITDTQYF; cdr3_nt: TGTGCCAGCAGCCAAGAGGTTAGCGCGATCACAGATACGCAGTATTTT
d_call: -; j_call: TRBJ1-1; v_call: TRBV4-3; clone_size: -; cdr3_aa: CASSQDPQGGNTEAFF; cdr3_nt: TGCGCCAGCAGCCAAGACCCCCAAGGCGGGAACACTGAAGCTTTCTTT
d_call: -; j_call: TRBJ1-1; v_call: TRBV7-9; clone_size: -; cdr3_aa: CASSQTMNTEAFF; cdr3_nt: TGTGCCAGCAGCCAAACAATGAACACTGAAGCTTTCTTT
d_call: -; j_call: TRBJ1-2; v_call: TRBV18; clone_size: -; cdr3_aa: CASSPQLAGTWGFYGYTF; cdr3_nt: TGTGCCAGCTCACCCCAACTCGCCGGGACATGGGGATTTTATGGCTACACCTTC
d_call: -; j_call: TRBJ2-7; v_call: TRBV27; clone_size: -; cdr3_aa: CASSRSGGLSFEQYF; cdr3_nt: TGTGCCAGCAGTCGTAGTGGGGGGTTATCCTTCGAGCAGTACTTC
d_call: -; j_call: TRBJ2-5; v_call: TRBV5-1; clone_size: once; cdr3_aa: CASSFENLQETQYF; cdr3_nt: TGCGCCAGCAGCTTCGAGAACCTCCAAGAGACCCAGTACTTC
d_call: TRBD2; j_call: TRBJ2-3; v_call: TRBV11-2; clone_size: -; cdr3_aa: CASSLDEGGPPDTQYF; cdr3_nt: TGTGCCAGCAGCTTAGATGAGGGAGGGCCCCCAGATACGCAGTATTTT
d_call: TRBD2; j_call: TRBJ2-5; v_call: TRBV7-7; clone_size: -; cdr3_aa: CASSRLAGETQYF; cdr3_nt: TGTGCCAGCAGCCGACTAGCAGGGGAGACCCAGTACTTC
d_call: -; j_call: TRBJ1-5; v_call: TRBV4-1; clone_size: -; cdr3_aa: CASSQDKWAGYNQPQHF; cdr3_nt: TGCGCCAGCAGCCAAGATAAGTGGGCCGGATACAATCAGCCCCAGCATTTT
d_call: TRBD1; j_call: TRBJ2-3; v_call: TRBV5-1; clone_size: -; cdr3_aa: CASSKAQGGSVGTDTQYF; cdr3_nt: TGCGCCAGCAGCAAAGCACAGGGGGGTTCGGTGGGCACAGATACGCAGTATTTT